Each of the 25 T cell receptor beta chains below was sequenced from the same sample in a study of early stage breast cancer tumors. Here immunoSEQ multiplex PCR was the method, and the copy in TCRdb shows in-frame clones only, minus some. The sample contains some 75,000 clones, roughly 80% of which appear only once. Sequencing used blood. Source of these receptors: a person between 55 and 69 years old with breast cancer.

This chain joins TRBV7-9 and TRBJ1-1, with no clear D. Trimming stripped 5 bases from V and 2 bases from J, with 6 bases between. CDR1 is SEHNR and CDR2 is FQNEAQ in the germline V gene (reference sequence). There are 12 residues in the CDR3. The CDR3 loop reads CASSPSNTEAFF. The CDR3 coding sequence is TGTGCCAGCAGCCCAAGTAACACTGAAGCTTTCTTT.

V is TRBV19 and J is TRBJ1-5, with D perhaps TRBD1 (5 bases). Germline V gene sequence: CDR1 LNHDA, CDR2 SQIVND (reference sequence). This CDR3 comprises 15 residues. V was trimmed by 5 bases and J by 6 bases, leaving 17 bases between them. CDR3 sequence: CASSPRGGQGQPQHF. The DNA of the CDR3 is TGTGCCAGTAGTCCCCGAGGAGGGCAGGGTCAGCCCCAGCATTTT.

In this sample, this clone turned up a few times. This rearrangement joins TRBV19 to TRBJ2-1; D is unclear. From germline, CDR1 is LNHDA and CDR2 SQIVND (reference sequence). CDR3 length equals 11 residues. The ends were cut back, 6 bases at V and 4 bases at J, with 4 bases in the middle. CDR3 nucleotides: TGTGCCAGTAGAGGGTACAATGAGCAGTTCTTC. Protein product: CASRGYNEQFF.

V usage is TRBV7-6 and J usage is TRBJ2-5, with 7 bases matching TRBD2. The CDR3 runs to 16 residues. Germline V gene data show CDR1 as SGHVS and CDR2 as FNYEAQ. The V and J ends lost 2 bases and 2 bases, in that order; junction bases with no gene match: 8. The CDR3 reads CASSLSAGGWQETQYF. CDR3 in DNA: TGTGCCAGCAGCTTATCCGCCGGGGGGTGGCAAGAGACCCAGTACTTC.

The chain uses TRBV7-6 and TRBJ1-6; D remains unclear. In germline, CDR1 is SGHVS, CDR2 FNYEAQ. The germline V and J ends were trimmed by 4 bases and 8 bases, with 9 bases remaining between them. The CDR3 consists of 13 residues. CDR3: CASSSAGDSPLHF. CDR3 nucleotides: TGTGCCAGCAGCTCCGCGGGCGATTCACCCCTCCACTTT.

This rearrangement joins TRBV7-2 to TRBJ2-2, with D uncertain. Trimming removed 1 base at V and 1 base at J, with 4 bases between. CDR1 and CDR2 from the germline V gene are SGHTA and FQGNSA. The length of the CDR3 is 14 residues. CDR3 loop: CASSLEMNTGELFF. CDR3 nucleotides: TGTGCCAGCAGCTTAGAGATGAACACCGGGGAGCTGTTTTTT.

In its sample, this clone was seen a few times. This chain connects TRBV2 to TRBJ2-2; no reliable D call. V was pared by 4 bases and J by 5 bases, with 8 bases between. The CDR3 has 13 amino acids. CDR1 and CDR2 (germline): SNHLY, FYNNEI. CDR3 DNA sequence: TGTGCCAGCAGTGCGGTGAGAACCGGGGAGCTGTTTTTT. This codes for CASSAVRTGELFF.

This clone has more than one count but fewer than ten. The genes are TRBV6-1 and TRBJ2-7; D could derive from TRBD1 or TRBD2 (6 bases each). CDR1 and CDR2 from the germline V gene are MNHNS and SASEGT. CDR3 length: 12 residues. Between the trimmed V and J ends, which lost 8 bases and 7 bases, there was a span of 15 bases. The CDR3 sequence is CASGGQALEQYF. The CDR3 nucleotides are TGTGCCAGCGGGGGGCAGGCCCTAGAGCAGTACTTC.

V gene TRBV29-1 combines with J gene TRBJ1-2, with a weak D call TRBD1 (6 bases). The CDR3 has 15 amino acids. Germline V lookup: CDR1 SQVTM, CDR2 ANQGSEA. Trimming removed 3 bases from V and 3 bases from J, with 17 bases in between. As DNA, the CDR3 is TGCAGCGTTGAGGGGCCGCAGGGGACTGACTATGGCTACACCTTC. Protein product: CSVEGPQGTDYGYTF.

This clone appeared once. The genes are TRBV10-3 and TRBJ2-7, with TRBD1 matching 9 bases. The CDR3 contains 15 residues. V lost 2 bases and J lost 6; bases outside the gene matches: 8. The V gene's germline CDR1 is ENHRY and CDR2 SYGVKD. CDR3 DNA: TGTGCCATCAGTGAGCTGGGGACAGGGACGTCCGAGCAGTACTTC. It is translated as CAISELGTGTSEQYF.

Turning to this clone: This sample also contains other DNA sequences that code for the same CDR3. V gene TRBV14 combines with J gene TRBJ1-1; D may be TRBD1 (5 bases). Germline CDR1 SGHDN, CDR2 FVKESK. V was cut by 4 bases and J by 2 bases, with 8 bases left in between. The CDR3 totals 13 residues. The chain's CDR3 is CASSRGGNTEAFF. The CDR3 DNA reads TGTGCCAGCAGCCGTGGGGGAAACACTGAAGCTTTCTTT.

J is TRBJ1-2 and V is TRBV27; possibly TRBD1 for D (5 bases). Trimming stripped 4 bases from V and 7 bases from J, with 16 bases between. From germline, CDR1 is MNHEY and CDR2 SMNVEV (reference sequence). This CDR3 is built from 14 residues. CDR3: CASSSSGGVAGYTF. The CDR3 region has the DNA TGTGCCAGCAGTTCCTCTGGGGGGGTGGCTGGCTACACCTTC.

This clone was observed once. V usage is TRBV5-6 and J usage is TRBJ1-1; D ambiguous. V dropped 3 bases and J dropped 1 base, with 13 bases sitting between them. The CDR3 spans 15 residues. Germline CDR1 reads SGHDT; CDR2 reads YYEEEE. The CDR3 region is CASSSGWVRNTEAFF. The CDR3 DNA is TGTGCCAGCAGCTCCGGATGGGTTCGGAACACTGAAGCTTTCTTT. Drawing the rest from reference TRBV5-6 and TRBJ1-1, the complete variable domain is DAGVTQSPTHLIKTRGQQVTLRCSPKSGHDTVSWYQQALGQGPQFIFQYYEEEERQRGNFPDRFSGHQFPNYSSELNVNALLLGDSALYLCASSSGWVRNTEAFFGQGTRLTVV.

This chain uses TRBV28 with TRBJ1-5; 7 bases line up with TRBD1. There are 14 residues in the CDR3. Germline-derived CDR1 and CDR2 are MDHEN and SYDVKM. V shed 2 bases and J 6 bases; nucleotides not matched to a gene: 4. Here the CDR3 reads CASSLGQVGQPQHF. DNA of the CDR3: TGTGCCAGCAGTTTAGGACAGGTCGGTCAGCCCCAGCATTTT.

The CDR3, as DNA: TGCGCCAGCAGCTGGGGACAGTCGGGAGAGACCCAGTACTTC. Amino acid sequence: CASSWGQSGETQYF. This rearrangement joins TRBV5-1 to TRBJ2-5, with 7 bases identical to TRBD1. J lost 4 bases, V lost 3 bases, and 6 bases had no gene match. CDR1 is SGHRS, CDR2 YFSETQ, per germline. The CDR3 sequence is 14 residues long.

V and J are TRBV9 and TRBJ2-3, with 7 nucleotides matching TRBD2. With V trimmed by 3 bases and J by 4 bases, 8 bases remained unmatched. The length of the CDR3 is 15 residues. Germline CDR1 reads SGDLS; CDR2 reads YYNGEE. CDR3 in DNA: TGTGCCAGCAGCGCCGGACTAGGCGGATCAGATACGCAGTATTTT. This sequence encodes CASSAGLGGSDTQYF.

The chain uses TRBV10-2 and TRBJ1-1; D is unresolved. Trimming removed 8 bases at V and 1 base at J, with 14 bases between. The V gene's germline CDR1 is WSHSY and CDR2 SAAADI. The CDR3 consists of 14 residues. This CDR3 reads CASQMNRENTEAFF. The CDR3 bases are TGCGCCAGCCAGATGAACAGAGAGAACACTGAAGCTTTCTTT.

This clone has just one count. The genes are TRBV6-5 and TRBJ2-7; 9 bases are a match to TRBD1. The junction had 5 bases not matched to a gene; V was cut back by 5 bases and J by 0 bases. The CDR3 totals 15 residues. CDR1 is MNHEY and CDR2 is SVGAGI in the germline V gene. This CDR3 is CASSAGTGISYEQYF. In DNA, the CDR3 is TGTGCCAGCAGTGCCGGGACAGGGATCTCCTACGAGCAGTACTTC.

The chain couples TRBV9 to TRBJ2-3, with D possibly matching TRBD2 (6 bases). Trimming took 0 bases from V and 7 from J, leaving 15 bases between them. In germline, CDR1 is SGDLS, CDR2 YYNGEE. CDR3 length: 15 residues. CDR3 loop: CASSVEGGGSNTQYF. The CDR3 DNA reads TGTGCCAGCAGCGTAGAGGGAGGTGGTAGCAATACGCAGTATTTT.

This chain links TRBV28 with TRBJ2-1; the D gene could be TRBD1 or TRBD2 (6 bases each). Germline V gene data show CDR1 as MDHEN and CDR2 as SYDVKM. Trimming left V 4 bases short and J 4 bases short, with 11 bases between. This CDR3 contains 14 residues. The CDR3 coding sequence is TGTGCCAGCAGTTCAAGGGGGGAATACAATGAGCAGTTCTTC. Its protein product is CASSSRGEYNEQFF.

The chain joins TRBV5-1 to TRBJ2-7; 9 nucleotides align to TRBD2. CDR1 and CDR2 from the germline V gene are SGHRS and YFSETQ. Unmatched junction bases numbered 8, after V lost 4 bases and J lost 3 bases. The CDR3 is 15 residues long. CDR3 sequence: CASSPTAGGFYEQYF. CDR3 bases: TGCGCCAGCAGCCCCACCGCGGGGGGGTTCTACGAGCAGTACTTC. The full variable domain, completed using reference TRBV5-1 and TRBJ2-7, is KAGVTQTPRYLIKTRGQQVTLSCSPISGHRSVSWYQQTPGQGLQFLFEYFSETQRNKGNFPGRFSGRQFSNSRSEMNVSTLELGDSALYLCASSPTAGGFYEQYFGPGTRLTVT.

The chain uses TRBV6-1 and TRBJ2-5; tentative D call: TRBD1 (6 bases). Germline CDR1 and CDR2: MNHNS and SASEGT. The CDR3 runs 15 residues. V was shortened by 6 bases and J by 4 bases, with 18 bases between the two germline ends. CDR3 nucleotide sequence: TGTGCCAGCAGCTTGAACGGACAGCTGTCAGAGACCCAGTACTTC. It is translated as CASSLNGQLSETQYF.

The chain carries TRBV2 and TRBJ2-7; 9 nucleotides match TRBD1. The germline V gene has CDR1 SNHLY and CDR2 FYNNEI. Trimming took 8 bases from V and 1 from J; bases not matched to a gene: 9. This CDR3 is 15 amino acids long. The CDR3 DNA sequence: TGTGCCAGCGCGACCCGGGACAGGGCGTCCTACGAGCAGTACTTC. Translating it yields CASATRDRASYEQYF.

The V and J genes are TRBV28 and TRBJ2-1, with 10 bases lining up with TRBD1. The CDR3 sequence is 15 residues long. Germline V gene lookup returns CDR1 MDHEN and CDR2 SYDVKM. V lost 4 bases, J lost 12 bases, and 12 bases stayed unmatched. In DNA, the CDR3 is TGTGCCAGCAGTTCGCCCGGGACAGGGGATCAGGGGCAGTTCTTC. Amino acid sequence: CASSSPGTGDQGQFF.

The chain is built from TRBV11-2 and TRBJ2-5, with TRBD1 matching 8 bases. Germline V gene lookup returns CDR1 SGHAT and CDR2 FQNNGV. This CDR3 comprises 14 residues. V was clipped by 7 bases and J by 5 bases; unmatched bases: 9. The DNA for the CDR3 is TGTGCCAGCACCTACGGACAGGGCTACGAGACCCAGTACTTC. Its translation: CASTYGQGYETQYF.